The T cell receptor beta chain under discussion was sequenced for a study of blood T cell repertoires in COVID-19. For the study at large: COVID-19 samples from acute and convalescent phases originated in the United States, Italy and Spain. T cells, B-cell-depleted T cells, or PBMCs provided the cDNA or gDNA that served as material.

Per the study methods: Amplification from reference gene primers served as the basis for estimated nucleated cell counts. Profiling relied on immunoSEQ multiplex PCR, and the TCRdb table lists in-frame clones only, not all of them. V and J calls and clone size follow that table, whereas D and trimming were derived from the DNA. The sample consists of approximately 350,000 clones, 89% of them appearing once. The V and J ends lost 2 bases and 1 base respectively, with 11 bases between them. The germline gives CDR1 MNHEY, CDR2 SMNVEV (reference sequence). The CDR3 sequence is 16 residues long. This rearrangement joins TRBV27 to TRBJ2-2; D is undetermined. The source is a man aged 40-55 years with acute or convalescent COVID-19. Sequencing input: peripheral blood. The CDR3 DNA reads as TGTGCCAGCAGTTTAGAATTGCGTCTGAACACCGGGGAGCTGTTTTTT. Translated: CASSLELRLNTGELFF.